This T cell receptor (beta chain) emerged from a study of Ad26.COV2.S vaccination and SARS-CoV-2 variants. Study overall: Enrolled in COV1001, the donor was in the Ad26.COV2.S trial arm, which received the vaccine.

V was trimmed by 0 bases and J by 4 bases, leaving 10 bases between them. CDR1 and CDR2 (germline): SGHRS, YFSETQ. The CDR3 spans 14 residues. About this clone: Antigen specificity is unknown.

This sample's treatment: over 15 received Ad26.COV2.S at low or high dose, single or two shots; several received placebo; per-sample allocation not given. Collection of samples fell on day 63 after the first vaccine or placebo injection. Ad26 vector vaccine expressed Wuhan-strain SARS-CoV-2 spike. Study findings and constraints: Spike-specific responses of CD8+ and CD4+ T cells were reported to display substantial breadth after vaccination.

Profiling relied on immunoSEQ multiplex PCR, and the TCRdb table lists in-frame clones only, not all of them. The sample consists of fewer than 600,000 clones, roughly nine tenths of them appearing once. The chain recombines TRBV5-1 with TRBJ2-5, with D possibly matching TRBD2 (5 bases). This clonotype originated in a person between 18 and 65 years old who received the Ad26.COV2.S COVID-19 vaccine or a placebo. The source material was peripheral blood, sampled in a trial of Ad26.COV2.S vaccine versus placebo. CDR3 in amino acids: CASSLGTVGETQYF. The CDR3 coding sequence is TGCGCCAGCAGCTTGGGGACTGTTGGAGAGACCCAGTACTTC.